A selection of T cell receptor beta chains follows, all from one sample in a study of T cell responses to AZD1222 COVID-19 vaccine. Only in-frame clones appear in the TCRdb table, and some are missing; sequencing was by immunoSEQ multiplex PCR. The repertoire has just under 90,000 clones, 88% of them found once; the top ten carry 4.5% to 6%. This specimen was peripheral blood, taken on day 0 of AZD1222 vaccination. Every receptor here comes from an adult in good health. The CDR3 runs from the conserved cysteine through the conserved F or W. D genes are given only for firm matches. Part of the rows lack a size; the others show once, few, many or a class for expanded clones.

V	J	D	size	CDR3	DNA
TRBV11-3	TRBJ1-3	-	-	CASSSGEGFGNTIYF	TGTGCCAGCAGCTCCGGGGAAGGATTCGGAAACACCATATATTTT
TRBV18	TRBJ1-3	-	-	CASSLISGNTIYF	TGTGCCAGCTCACTCATCTCTGGAAACACCATATATTTT
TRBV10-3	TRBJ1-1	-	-	CAISELGFRAFF	TGTGCCATCAGTGAGTTGGGGTTTAGAGCTTTCTTT
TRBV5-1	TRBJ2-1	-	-	CASSEDPGTYNEQFF	TGCGCCAGCAGCGAAGATCCGGGCACCTACAATGAGCAGTTCTTC
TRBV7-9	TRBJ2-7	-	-	CASSLGGTATYEQYF	TGTGCCAGCAGCTTAGGGGGGACGGCTACCTACGAGCAGTACTTC
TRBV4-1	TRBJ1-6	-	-	CASSQGQGQLNSPLHF	TGCGCCAGCAGCCAAGGGCAAGGGCAGCTGAATTCACCCCTCCACTTT
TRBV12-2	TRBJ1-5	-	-	CASRFSDRGPRSNQPQHF	TGTGCAAGTCGCTTTTCCGACAGGGGGCCGAGGAGCAATCAGCCCCAGCATTTT
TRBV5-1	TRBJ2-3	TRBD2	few	CASSFRPSGSGSPDTQYF	TGCGCCAGCAGCTTTCGGCCTAGCGGGAGTGGTTCTCCAGATACGCAGTATTTT
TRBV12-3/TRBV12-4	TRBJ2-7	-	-	CASSLTGYEQYF	TGTGCCAGCAGTCTCACAGGCTACGAGCAGTACTTC
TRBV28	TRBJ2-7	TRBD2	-	CASSNGGGTYEQYF	TGTGCCAGCAGTAATGGGGGAGGGACCTACGAGCAGTACTTC
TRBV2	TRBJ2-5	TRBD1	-	CASRRDRTQETQYF	TGTGCCAGCAGAAGGGACAGAACCCAAGAGACCCAGTACTTC
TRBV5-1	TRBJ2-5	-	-	CASSSKTSRETQYF	TGCGCCAGCAGCTCGAAGACTAGTAGGGAGACCCAGTACTTC
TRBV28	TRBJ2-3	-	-	CASSLLGQGTDTQYF	TGTGCCAGCAGTTTATTGGGACAAGGCACAGATACGCAGTATTTT
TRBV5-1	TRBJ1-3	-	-	CASSLRTGVDTIYF	TGCGCCAGCAGCTTACGGACCGGGGTGGACACCATATATTTT
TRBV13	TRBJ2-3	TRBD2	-	CASSLKALSGVGTDTQYF	TGTGCCAGCAGCTTAAAGGCCCTTAGCGGGGTAGGCACAGATACGCAGTATTTT
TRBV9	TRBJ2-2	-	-	CASSVEGGPVRELFF	TGTGCCAGCAGCGTAGAAGGGGGGCCGGTGAGGGAGCTGTTTTTT
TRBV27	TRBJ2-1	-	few	CASSWIGSNNEQFF	TGTGCCAGCAGTTGGATCGGGTCTAACAATGAGCAGTTCTTC
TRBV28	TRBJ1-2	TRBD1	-	CASNIQGTGYGYTF	TGTGCCAGCAATATACAGGGGACTGGCTATGGCTACACCTTC
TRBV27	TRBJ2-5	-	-	CASSLSFSDGETQYF	TGTGCCAGCAGTTTATCTTTTTCCGACGGGGAGACCCAGTACTTC
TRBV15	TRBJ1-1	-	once	CATSRVDTEAFF	TGTGCCACCAGCAGAGTGGACACTGAAGCTTTCTTT
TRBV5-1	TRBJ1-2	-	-	CASSLGVFSGRANYGYTF	TGCGCCAGCAGCTTGGGGGTCTTTTCAGGTCGGGCTAACTATGGCTACACCTTC
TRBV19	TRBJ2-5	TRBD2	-	CASSSWLAGGVNEETQYF	TGTGCCAGTAGTAGTTGGCTAGCGGGCGGCGTAAACGAAGAGACCCAGTACTTC
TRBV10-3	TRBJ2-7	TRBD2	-	CAIRGGDFPYEQYF	TGTGCCATCAGGGGGGGGGACTTCCCCTACGAGCAGTACTTC
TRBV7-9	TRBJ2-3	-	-	CASSQPTAGHTDTQYF	TGTGCCAGCAGCCAACCTACAGCGGGACACACAGATACGCAGTATTTT